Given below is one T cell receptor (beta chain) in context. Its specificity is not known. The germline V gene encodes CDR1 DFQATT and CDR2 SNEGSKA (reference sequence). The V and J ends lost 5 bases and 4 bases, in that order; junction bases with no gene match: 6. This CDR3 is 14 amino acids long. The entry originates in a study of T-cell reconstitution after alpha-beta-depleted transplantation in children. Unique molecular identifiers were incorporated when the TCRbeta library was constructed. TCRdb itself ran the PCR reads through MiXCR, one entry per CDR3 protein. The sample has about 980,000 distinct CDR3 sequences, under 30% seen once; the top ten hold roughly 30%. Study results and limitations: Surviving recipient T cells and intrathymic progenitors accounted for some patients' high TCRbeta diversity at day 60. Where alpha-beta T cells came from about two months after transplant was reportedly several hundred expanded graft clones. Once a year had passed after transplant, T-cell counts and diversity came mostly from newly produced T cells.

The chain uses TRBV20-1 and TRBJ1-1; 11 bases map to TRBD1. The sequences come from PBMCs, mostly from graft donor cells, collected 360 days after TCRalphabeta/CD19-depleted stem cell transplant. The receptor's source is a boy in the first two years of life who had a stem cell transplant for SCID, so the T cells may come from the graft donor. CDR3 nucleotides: TGCAGTGCTGAAACCGGGACAGGGGGCACTGAAGCTTTCTTT. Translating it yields CSAETGTGGTEAFF.